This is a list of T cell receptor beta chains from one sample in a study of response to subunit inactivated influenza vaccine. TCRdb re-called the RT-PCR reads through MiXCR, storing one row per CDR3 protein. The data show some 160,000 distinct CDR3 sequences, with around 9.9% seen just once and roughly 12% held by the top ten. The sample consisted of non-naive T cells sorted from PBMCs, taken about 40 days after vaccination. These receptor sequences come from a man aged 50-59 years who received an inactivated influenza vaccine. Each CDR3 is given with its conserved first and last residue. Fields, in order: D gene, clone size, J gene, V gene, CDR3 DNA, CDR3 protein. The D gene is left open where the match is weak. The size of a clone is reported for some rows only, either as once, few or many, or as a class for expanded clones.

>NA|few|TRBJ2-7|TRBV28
TGTGCCAGCAGCATTGGGTCCTACGAGCAGTACTTC
CASSIGSYEQYF
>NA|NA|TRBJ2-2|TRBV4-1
TGCGCCAGCAGAGGAATCGCCGGGGAGCTGTTTTTT
CASRGIAGELFF
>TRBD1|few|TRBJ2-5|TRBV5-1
TGCGCCAGCAGCCTTGCCGGGACAGGGACTCCGCAAGAGACCCAGTACTTC
CASSLAGTGTPQETQYF
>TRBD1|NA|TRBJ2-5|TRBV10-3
TGTGCCACCGGGACAGGTGGGGAGACCCAGTACTTC
CATGTGGETQYF
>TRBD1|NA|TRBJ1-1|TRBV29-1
TGCAGCGCTGGGAGAGGGGGCGCGAACACTGAAGCTTTCTTT
CSAGRGGANTEAFF
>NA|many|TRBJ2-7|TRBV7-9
TGTGCCAGCAGCTCCCAGGTTGGTGGCGAGCAGTACTTC
CASSSQVGGEQYF
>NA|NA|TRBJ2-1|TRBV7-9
TGTGCCAGCAGCTTCGACTATACTTACAATGAGCAGTTCTTC
CASSFDYTYNEQFF
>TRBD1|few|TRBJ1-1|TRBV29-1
TGCAGCGTTGAATTCAGACAGGGGAGGCACACTGAAGCTTTCTTT
CSVEFRQGRHTEAFF
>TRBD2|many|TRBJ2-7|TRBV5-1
TGCGCCAGCAGCTTAGTAGCGGGAGGCTCCGAGCAGTACTTC
CASSLVAGGSEQYF
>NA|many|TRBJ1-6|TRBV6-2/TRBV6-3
TGTGCCAGCAGTTACCCAACGACCCATTTGGGTTCACCCCTCCACTTT
CASSYPTTHLGSPLHF
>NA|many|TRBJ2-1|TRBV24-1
TGTGCCACCAGTGATGGTGGTAGCGGAACCTACAATGAGCAGTTCTTC
CATSDGGSGTYNEQFF
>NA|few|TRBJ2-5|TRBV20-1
TGCAGTGCTGCCAATACGGGACTCCGGCTGGAGACCCAGTACTTC
CSAANTGLRLETQYF
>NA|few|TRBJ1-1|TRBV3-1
TGTGCCAGCAGCCATGGGGATTTAGGACAGACGACCACTGAAGCTTTCTTT
CASSHGDLGQTTTEAFF
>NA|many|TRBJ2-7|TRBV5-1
TGCGCCAGCAGCTTGGCCTACGGGTACGAGCAGTACTTC
CASSLAYGYEQYF
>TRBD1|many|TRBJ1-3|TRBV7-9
TGTGCCAGCAGCTTGGGACAGGGAGTGCACACCATATATTTT
CASSLGQGVHTIYF
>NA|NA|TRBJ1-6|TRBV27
TGTGCCAGCAGTTTTAGTCGGGGACGGAATAATTCACCCCTCCACTTT
CASSFSRGRNNSPLHF
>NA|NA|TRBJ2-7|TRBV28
TGTGCCAGCAGTTCGATCCCCAGGGGCTCCTACGAGCAGTACTTC
CASSSIPRGSYEQYF
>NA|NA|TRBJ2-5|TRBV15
TGTGCCACCAGTCCGGGTCGGGGACAAAGGGCCCAGTACTTC
CATSPGRGQRAQYF
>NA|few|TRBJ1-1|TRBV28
TGTGCCAGCACCATTCCGCGACAGGCTCTCACTGAAGCTTTCTTT
CASTIPRQALTEAFF
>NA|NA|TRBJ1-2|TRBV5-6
TGTGCCAGCAGCTTTTCCCAGTCCGGCTACACCTTC
CASSFSQSGYTF
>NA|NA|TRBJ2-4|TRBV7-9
TGTGCCAGCAGCTCCAGGGACATATTAAGGAACATTCAGTACTTC
CASSSRDILRNIQYF
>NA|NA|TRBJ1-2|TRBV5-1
TGCGCCAGCAGCAAAGGGACCAACTATGGCTACACCTTC
CASSKGTNYGYTF
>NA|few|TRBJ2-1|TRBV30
TGTGCCTGGAGTGTACCCCCCCAACGGGTTGAGCAGTTCTTC
CAWSVPPQRVEQFF
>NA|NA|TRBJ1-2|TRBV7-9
TGTGCCAGCAGCTCACCGGCAGCTAACTATGGCTACACCTTC
CASSSPAANYGYTF
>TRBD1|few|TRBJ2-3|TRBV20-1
TGCAGTGCTAGAGATGGGGACAGGGATAGCACAGATACGCAGTATTTT
CSARDGDRDSTDTQYF
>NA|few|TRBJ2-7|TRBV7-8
TGTGCCAGCAGCTTCATGGACAGACCTCAGGGGCAGTACTTC
CASSFMDRPQGQYF
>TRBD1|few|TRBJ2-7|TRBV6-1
TGTGCCAGCAGTGAACAGGGGGCTGGGGAGCAGTACTTC
CASSEQGAGEQYF
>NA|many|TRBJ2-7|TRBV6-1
TGTGCCAGCAGTGGCAAAACAGGGAGCTCCTACGAGCAGTACTTC
CASSGKTGSSYEQYF
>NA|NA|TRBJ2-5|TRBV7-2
TGTGCCAGCAGCGGAGCGGTCACGTGGGTGGAGACCCAGTACTTC
CASSGAVTWVETQYF
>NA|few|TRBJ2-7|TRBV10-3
TGTGCCATCAGGGAGAGGCCGAGCACCTACGAGCAGTACTTC
CAIRERPSTYEQYF
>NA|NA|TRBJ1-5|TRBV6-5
TGTGCCAGCAGTTACTCCTTACTGGGTGGCCATAGCAATCAGCCCCAGCATTTT
CASSYSLLGGHSNQPQHF
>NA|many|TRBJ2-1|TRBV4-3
TGCGCCAGCAGCCAGTTCCTAGATGATGAGCAGTTCTTC
CASSQFLDDEQFF
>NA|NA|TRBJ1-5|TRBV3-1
TGTGCCAGCAGCCAAGAGCGCTATAGCAATCAGCCCGAGCATTTT
CASSQERYSNQPEHF
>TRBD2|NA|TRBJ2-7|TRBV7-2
TGTGCCAGCAGCTTCGTAGCGGGAGGGCCGTACGAGCAGTACTTC
CASSFVAGGPYEQYF
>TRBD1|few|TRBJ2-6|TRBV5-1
TGCGCCAGCAGGCCGGGGACAGGGGTCACCCCGGGAAGCTCTGGGGCCAACGTCCTGACTTTC
CASRPGTGVTPGSSGANVLTF
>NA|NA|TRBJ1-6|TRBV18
TGTGCCAGCTCACCAGAGATGGGACGGCTCAATTCACCCCTCCACTTT
CASSPEMGRLNSPLHF
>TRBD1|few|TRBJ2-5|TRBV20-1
TGCAGTGCTAGCCGGGACAGAGAGACCCAGTACTTC
CSASRDRETQYF
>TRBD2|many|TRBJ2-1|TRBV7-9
TGTGCCAGCAGCTTGACTAGCCCTGGGAATGAGCAGTTCTTC
CASSLTSPGNEQFF
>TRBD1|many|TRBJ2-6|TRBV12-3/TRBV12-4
TGTGCCAGCAGTTTATCGACAGGGGTGCGTGGGGCCAACGTCCTGACTTTC
CASSLSTGVRGANVLTF
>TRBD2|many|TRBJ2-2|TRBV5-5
TGTGCCAGTGGACTAGCGTGGACCGGGGAGCTGTTTTTT
CASGLAWTGELFF
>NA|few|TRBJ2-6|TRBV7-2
TGTGCCAGCAGCTTAGGAGTGGGGAGCTCTGGGGCCAACGTCCTGACTTTC
CASSLGVGSSGANVLTF
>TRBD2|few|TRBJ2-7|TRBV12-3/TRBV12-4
TGTGCCAGCAGCGAGGCTAGCGGGGGATCCTACGAGCAGTACTTC
CASSEASGGSYEQYF
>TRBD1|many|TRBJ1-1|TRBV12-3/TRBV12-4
TGTGCCAGCAGGTTGACAGGGATGGGCACTGAAGCTTTCTTT
CASRLTGMGTEAFF
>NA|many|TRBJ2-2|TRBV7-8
TGTGCCAGCAGCTTAGCGCCCCCCGGGGAGCTGTTTTTT
CASSLAPPGELFF
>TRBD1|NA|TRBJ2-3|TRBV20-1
TGCAGTGCTATATCTCCGGGACAGGGGGCAGATACGCAGTATTTT
CSAISPGQGADTQYF
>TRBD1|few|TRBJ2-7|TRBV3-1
TGTGCCAGCAGCCAACCCCGGACAGGCGAGCAGTACTTC
CASSQPRTGEQYF
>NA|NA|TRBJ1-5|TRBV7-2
TGTGCCAGCAGCTTAGCAGGGGCTCGGGAGCAGCCCCAGCATTTT
CASSLAGAREQPQHF
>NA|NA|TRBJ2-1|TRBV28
TGTGCCAGCAGTTTACGGACAGATCACAATGAGCAGTTCTTC
CASSLRTDHNEQFF
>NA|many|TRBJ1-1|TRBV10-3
TGTGCCATCAGTGAAAGGCAGGAACCCACTGAAGCTTTCTTT
CAISERQEPTEAFF
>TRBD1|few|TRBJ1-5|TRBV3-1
TGTGCCAGCAGCTACGGGACAGGCAATCAGCCCCAGCATTTT
CASSYGTGNQPQHF
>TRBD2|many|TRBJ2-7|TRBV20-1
TGCAGTGCTAGGCTGACTAGCGGGGGTGACGAGCAGTACTTC
CSARLTSGGDEQYF
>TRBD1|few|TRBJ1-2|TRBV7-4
TGTGCCAGCAGCTCCACCAATCCGGGACAGGGGTTTGGCTACACCTTC
CASSSTNPGQGFGYTF
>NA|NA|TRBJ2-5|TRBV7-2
TGTGCCAGCAGCCCCGGGTCCTCTTGGGGGAAGACCCAGTACTTC
CASSPGSSWGKTQYF
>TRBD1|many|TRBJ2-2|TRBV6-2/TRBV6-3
TGTGCCAGCCGAGGGACAGGGACCGGGGAGCTGTTTTTT
CASRGTGTGELFF
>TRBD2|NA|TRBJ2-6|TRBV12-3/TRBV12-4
TGTGCCAGCAGTATTCGGGGGGCTGGGGCCAACGTCCTGACTTTC
CASSIRGAGANVLTF
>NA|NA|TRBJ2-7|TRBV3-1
TGTGCCAGCAGCCAGGGGGGTCTAATCGCAAAAGGCGAGCAGTACTTC
CASSQGGLIAKGEQYF
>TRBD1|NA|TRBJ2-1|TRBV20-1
TGCAGTGCTCTCTTGTTACAGGGGACAATGAACAATGAGCAGTTCTTC
CSALLLQGTMNNEQFF
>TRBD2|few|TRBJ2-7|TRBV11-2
TGTGCCAGCAGCCGTATCGTCAGCGGGAGATTCCACGAGCAGTACTTC
CASSRIVSGRFHEQYF